This TCR beta chain is from a study of T cells in pancreatic ductal adenocarcinoma. Study results and limitations: No significant tumor-blood clonality difference; means were about 0.11 and 0.072. Enrichment of CD45RO+ effector over naive T cells in tumors may bias clonality.

The selected patients with pancreatic ductal adenocarcinoma had surgery but no neoadjuvant therapy. In regard to this clone: What it binds is unknown.

The data were produced by immunoSEQ multiplex PCR, yet TCRdb's version contains in-frame clones alone and is incomplete. The data show around 94,000 clones, with nearly 95% seen just once and roughly 3.1% held by the top ten. This receptor was identified in a human donor with pancreatic ductal adenocarcinoma. The sample was PBMCs.

The CDR3 DNA reads TGTGCCATCAGTGCCCCGGGACAGTCCACAGATACGCAGTATTTT. It specifies CAISAPGQSTDTQYF. The rearrangement links TRBV10-3 to TRBJ2-3, with 7 positions matching TRBD1. V gave up 4 bases and J gave up 2 bases; unmatched junction bases: 6. Germline V gene lookup returns CDR1 ENHRY and CDR2 SYGVKD. This CDR3 region has 15 residues.